A single sample is the source of the 5 T cell receptor beta chains below, sequenced in a study of blood T cell repertoires in COVID-19. Clones were sequenced by immunoSEQ multiplex PCR, and TCRdb holds only the in-frame ones, with some missing. Among around 100,000 clones, about four fifths were seen once, and the ten largest hold just under 2%. Sequencing input: peripheral blood. These receptor sequences come from an older man with active or convalescent COVID-19.

Points on this clone: Other DNA sequences in the sample encode the same CDR3. V and J are TRBV12-3 or TRBV12-4 and TRBJ1-1; no firm D call. The CDR3 sequence is 13 residues long. V lost 2 bases and J 1 base, leaving 5 bases between the germline ends. This chain's CDR3 is CASSLRGNTEAFF. The CDR3 DNA reads TGTGCCAGCAGTTTACGGGGGAACACTGAAGCTTTCTTT.

The chain combines TRBV12-3 or TRBV12-4 with TRBJ2-4; D not resolved. Trimming shortened V by 6 bases and J by 7 bases, and 13 bases separated the two germline ends. The CDR3 has 13 residues. CDR3 residues: CASSSGPQNIQYF. The CDR3 nucleotides are TGTGCCAGCAGCTCTGGGCCCCAGAACATTCAGTACTTC.

The table lists this clone with a few counts. CDR3 residues: CASSRGSGGISSYNEQFF. The CDR3, as DNA: TGTGCCAGCTCACGGGGAAGCGGGGGGATTTCCTCCTACAATGAGCAGTTCTTC. The chain is built from TRBV18 and TRBJ2-1, with 9 bases identical to TRBD2. The ends lost 4 bases at V and 0 bases at J; junction bases unmatched: 10. The CDR3 has 18 amino acids. Germline CDR1 reads KGHSH; CDR2 reads LQKENI.

The count of this clone is one. This chain connects TRBV5-1 to TRBJ2-3; 15 bases fit TRBD2. This CDR3 region has 20 residues. Trimming at V came to 2 bases and at J to 4 bases, leaving 14 bases not matched to a gene. Germline lookup yields CDR1 SGHRS and CDR2 YFSETQ. DNA of the CDR3: TGCGCCAGCAGCTTTGGCGGGACTAGCGGGGGGTGGGGAATGGCAGATACGCAGTATTTT. Protein sequence: CASSFGGTSGGWGMADTQYF.

This chain uses TRBV28 with TRBJ1-5; a weak D match, TRBD1 (5 bases). The V gene lost 2 bases and the J gene lost 3 bases, with 11 bases spanning the gap. The V gene's germline CDR1 is MDHEN and CDR2 SYDVKM. The CDR3 has 15 residues. The CDR3 DNA sequence: TGTGCCAGCAGTTTACTGTCAGGGAACAATCAGCCCCAGCATTTT. It codes for CASSLLSGNNQPQHF.